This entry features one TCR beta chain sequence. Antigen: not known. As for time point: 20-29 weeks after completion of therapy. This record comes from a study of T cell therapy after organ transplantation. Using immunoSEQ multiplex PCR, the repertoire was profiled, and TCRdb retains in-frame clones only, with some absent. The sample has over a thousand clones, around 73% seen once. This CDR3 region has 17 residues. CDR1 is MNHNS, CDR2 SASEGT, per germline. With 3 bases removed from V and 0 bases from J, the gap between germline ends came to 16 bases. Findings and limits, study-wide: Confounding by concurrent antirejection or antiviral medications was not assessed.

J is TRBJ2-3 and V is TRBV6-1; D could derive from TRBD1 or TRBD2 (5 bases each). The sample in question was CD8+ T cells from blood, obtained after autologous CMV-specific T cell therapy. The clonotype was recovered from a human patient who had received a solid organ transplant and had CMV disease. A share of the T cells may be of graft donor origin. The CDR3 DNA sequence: TGTGCCAGCAGTGACACGGGGACGGCCGCTAGCACAGATACGCAGTATTTT. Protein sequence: CASSDTGTAASTDTQYF.